This is a list of T cell receptor beta chains from one sample in a study of blood T cell repertoires in COVID-19. Sequencing was performed with immunoSEQ multiplex PCR; in TCRdb, only in-frame clones are kept and a portion is missing. Of under 150,000 clones in the sample, 75% to 90% were seen once. Sample: peripheral blood. The receptors come from a human donor in a cohort sampled during active COVID-19. CDR3s leave out the opening cysteine and the closing phenylalanine or tryptophan.

j_call v_call cdr3_aa
TRBJ1-1 TRBV18 ASSPRDIPMNTEAF
TRBJ1-1 TRBV5-4 ASNTLDSMNTEAF
TRBJ2-7 TRBV10-3 AISESKAGRGYEQY
TRBJ1-1 TRBV10-3 AISEQGANTEAF
TRBJ2-7 TRBV11-2 ASSRTAYEQY
TRBJ1-1 TRBV7-9 ASSLGGTVNTEAF
TRBJ1-6 TRBV6-1 ASSDTRMLENSPLH
TRBJ1-1 TRBV7-9 ASSPVGTGLNTEAF
TRBJ2-3 TRBV3-1/TRBV3-2 ASSQEGTGGLRDTQY
TRBJ2-3 TRBV7-2 ASSQFDRVGDTQY
TRBJ2-1 TRBV15 ATRPGQGYLDNEQF
TRBJ2-4 TRBV7-2 ASSLGPENIQY
TRBJ2-1 TRBV7-9 ASSWSSGGARNEQF
TRBJ1-1 TRBV28 ASRTGPEAF
TRBJ1-2 TRBV6-5 ASSYSVGKYGYT
TRBJ2-7 TRBV5-1 ASSIETGGGYEQY
TRBJ1-1 TRBV6-5 ASSPRGGGREAF
TRBJ2-5 TRBV18 ASSPKETQY
TRBJ2-3 TRBV11-2 ASSMDRAGDTQY
TRBJ2-7 TRBV19 ASNIRGDGEQY
TRBJ2-3 TRBV2 ASSAQTGSDTQY
TRBJ1-5 TRBV6-1 ASSLQGSQPQH
TRBJ1-4 TRBV5-1 ASRGGATNEKLF
TRBJ1-2 TRBV20-1 SASGDRGGGYT
TRBJ2-7 TRBV9 ASSVGRDRGLEQY
TRBJ2-7 TRBV7-2 ASGGTVQGRQY